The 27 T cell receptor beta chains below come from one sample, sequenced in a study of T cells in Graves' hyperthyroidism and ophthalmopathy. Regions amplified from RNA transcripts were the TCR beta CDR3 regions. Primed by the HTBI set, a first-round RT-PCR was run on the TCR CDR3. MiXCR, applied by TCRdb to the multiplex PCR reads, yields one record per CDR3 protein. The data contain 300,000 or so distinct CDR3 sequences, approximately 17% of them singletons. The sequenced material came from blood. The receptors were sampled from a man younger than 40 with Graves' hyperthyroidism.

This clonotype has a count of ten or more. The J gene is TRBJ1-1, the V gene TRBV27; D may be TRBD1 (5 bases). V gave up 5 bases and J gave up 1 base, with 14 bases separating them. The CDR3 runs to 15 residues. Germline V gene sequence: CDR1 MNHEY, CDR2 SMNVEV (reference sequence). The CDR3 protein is CASSPTDSWNTEAFF. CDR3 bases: TGTGCCAGCAGTCCAACAGACAGCTGGAACACTGAAGCTTTCTTT.

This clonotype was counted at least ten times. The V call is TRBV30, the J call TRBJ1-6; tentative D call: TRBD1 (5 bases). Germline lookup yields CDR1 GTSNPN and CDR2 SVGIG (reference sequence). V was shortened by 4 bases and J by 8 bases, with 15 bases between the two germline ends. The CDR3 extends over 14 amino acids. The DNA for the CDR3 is TGTGCCTGGATAACCGGGGGACGAGATTCACCCCTCCACTTT. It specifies CAWITGGRDSPLHF. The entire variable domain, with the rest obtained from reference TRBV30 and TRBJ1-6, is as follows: SQTIHQWPATLVQPVGSPLSLECTVEGTSNPNLYWYRQAAGRGLQLLFYSVGIGQISSEVPQNLSASRPQDRQFILSSKKLLLSDSGFYLCAWITGGRDSPLHFGNGTRLTVT.

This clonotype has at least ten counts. DNA for the CDR3: TGTGCCAGCAGCGGACTTGGCAGGAACGAGCAGTACTTC. Protein sequence: CASSGLGRNEQYF. This chain uses TRBV2 with TRBJ2-7, with D possibly being TRBD2 (5 bases). This CDR3 has 13 amino acids. With 6 bases removed from V and 5 bases from J, the gap between germline ends came to 14 bases. CDR1 is SNHLY, CDR2 FYNNEI, per germline. The variable domain in full, completed from reference TRBV2 and TRBJ2-7, reads EPEVTQTPSHQVTQMGQEVILRCVPISNHLYFYWYRQILGQKVEFLVSFYNNEISEKSEIFDDQFSVERPDGSNFTLKIRSTKLEDSAMYFCASSGLGRNEQYFGPGTRLTVT.

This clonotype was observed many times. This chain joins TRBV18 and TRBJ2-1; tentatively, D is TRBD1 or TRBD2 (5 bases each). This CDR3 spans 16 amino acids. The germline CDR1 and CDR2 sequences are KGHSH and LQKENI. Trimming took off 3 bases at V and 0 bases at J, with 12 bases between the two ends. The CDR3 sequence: CASSPWDPSSYNEQFF. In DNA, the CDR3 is TGTGCCAGCTCACCTTGGGACCCGAGCTCCTACAATGAGCAGTTCTTC.

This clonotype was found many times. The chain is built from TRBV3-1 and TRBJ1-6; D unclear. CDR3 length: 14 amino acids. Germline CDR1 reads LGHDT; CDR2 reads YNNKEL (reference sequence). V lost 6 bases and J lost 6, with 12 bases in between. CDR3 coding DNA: TGTGCCAGCAGAGACACAGCCGGTAATTCACCCCTCCACTTT. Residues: CASRDTAGNSPLHF.

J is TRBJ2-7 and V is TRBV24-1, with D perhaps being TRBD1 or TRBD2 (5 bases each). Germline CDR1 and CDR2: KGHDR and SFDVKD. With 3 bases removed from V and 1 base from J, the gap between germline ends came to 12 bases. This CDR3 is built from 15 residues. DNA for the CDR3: TGTGCCACCAGTGATGGGACGGCCGGATCCTACGAGCAGTACTTC. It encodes CATSDGTAGSYEQYF.

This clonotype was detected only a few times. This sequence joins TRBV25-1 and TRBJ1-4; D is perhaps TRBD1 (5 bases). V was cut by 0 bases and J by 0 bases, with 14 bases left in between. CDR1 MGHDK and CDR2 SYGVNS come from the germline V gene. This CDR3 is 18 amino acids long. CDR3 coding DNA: TGTGCCAGCAGTGAATATATGGAGCGGGGGGCAACTAATGAAAAACTGTTTTTT. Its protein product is CASSEYMERGATNEKLFF.

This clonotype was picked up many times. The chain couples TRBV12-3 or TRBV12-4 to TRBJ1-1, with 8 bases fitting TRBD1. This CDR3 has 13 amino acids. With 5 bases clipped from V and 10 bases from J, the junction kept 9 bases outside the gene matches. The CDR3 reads CASSLSGGPGAFF. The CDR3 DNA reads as TGTGCCAGCAGTCTATCAGGGGGCCCAGGAGCTTTCTTT.

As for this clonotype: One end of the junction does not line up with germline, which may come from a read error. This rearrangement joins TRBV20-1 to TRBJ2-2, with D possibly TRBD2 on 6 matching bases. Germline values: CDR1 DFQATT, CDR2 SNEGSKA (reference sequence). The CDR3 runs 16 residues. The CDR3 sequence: CSARGGGGNVIGGLFF. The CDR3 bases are TGCAGTGCTAGAGGGGGAGGCGGGAATGTAATCGGGGGGCTGTTTTTT.

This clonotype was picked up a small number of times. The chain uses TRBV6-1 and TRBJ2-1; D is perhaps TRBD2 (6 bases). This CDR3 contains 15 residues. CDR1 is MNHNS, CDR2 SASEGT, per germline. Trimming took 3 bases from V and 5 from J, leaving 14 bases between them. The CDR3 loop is CASSDSDAGNNEQFF. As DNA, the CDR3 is TGTGCCAGCAGTGACTCAGATGCGGGGAACAATGAGCAGTTCTTC.

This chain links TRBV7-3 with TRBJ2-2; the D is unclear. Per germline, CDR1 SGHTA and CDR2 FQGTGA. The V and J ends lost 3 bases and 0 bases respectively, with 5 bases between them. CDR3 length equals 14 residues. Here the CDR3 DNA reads TGTGCCAGCAGCTTCAGTGCGAACACCGGGGAGCTGTTTTTT. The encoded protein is CASSFSANTGELFF.

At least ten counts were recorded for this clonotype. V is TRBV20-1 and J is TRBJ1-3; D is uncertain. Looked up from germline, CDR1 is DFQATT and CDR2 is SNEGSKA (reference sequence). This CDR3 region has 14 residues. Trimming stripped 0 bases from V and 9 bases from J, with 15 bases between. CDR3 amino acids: CSARDIGRRGTIYF. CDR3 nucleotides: TGCAGTGCTAGAGATATAGGACGGCGAGGCACCATATATTTT.

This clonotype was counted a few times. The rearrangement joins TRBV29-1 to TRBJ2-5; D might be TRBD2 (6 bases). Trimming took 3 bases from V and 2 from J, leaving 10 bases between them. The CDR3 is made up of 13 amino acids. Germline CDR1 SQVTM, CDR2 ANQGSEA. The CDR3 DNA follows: TGCAGCGTTGATGCGGGATTACAAGAGACCCAGTACTTC. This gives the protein CSVDAGLQETQYF.

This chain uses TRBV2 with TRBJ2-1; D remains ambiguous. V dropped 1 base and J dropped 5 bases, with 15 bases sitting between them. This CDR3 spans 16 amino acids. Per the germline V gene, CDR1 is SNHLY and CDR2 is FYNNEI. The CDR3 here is CASSEGFDDSHNEQFF. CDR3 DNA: TGTGCCAGCAGTGAAGGGTTTGACGATAGCCACAATGAGCAGTTCTTC.

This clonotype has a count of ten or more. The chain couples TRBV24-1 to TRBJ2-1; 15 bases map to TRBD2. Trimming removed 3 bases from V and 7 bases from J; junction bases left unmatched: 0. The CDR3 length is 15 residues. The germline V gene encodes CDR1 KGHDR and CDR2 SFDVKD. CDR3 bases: TGTGCCACCAGTGATGGACTAGCGGGAGGGAATGAGCAGTTCTTC. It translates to CATSDGLAGGNEQFF.

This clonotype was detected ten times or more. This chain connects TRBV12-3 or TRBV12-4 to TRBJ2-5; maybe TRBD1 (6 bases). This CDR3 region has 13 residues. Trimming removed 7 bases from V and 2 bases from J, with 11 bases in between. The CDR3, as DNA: TGTGCCAGCACCCCAGGGACACAAGAGACCCAGTACTTC. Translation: CASTPGTQETQYF.

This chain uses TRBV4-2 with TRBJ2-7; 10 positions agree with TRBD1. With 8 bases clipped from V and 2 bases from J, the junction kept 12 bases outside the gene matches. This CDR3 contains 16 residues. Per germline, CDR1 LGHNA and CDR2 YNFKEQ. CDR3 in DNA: TGTGCCAGCGGTCGGGGACAGGGGAGGCTTGCCTACGAGCAGTACTTC. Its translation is CASGRGQGRLAYEQYF.

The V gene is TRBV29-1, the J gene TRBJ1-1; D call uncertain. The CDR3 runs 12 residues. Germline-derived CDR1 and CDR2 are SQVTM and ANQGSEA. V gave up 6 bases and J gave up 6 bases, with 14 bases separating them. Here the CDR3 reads CSVVAREAEAFF. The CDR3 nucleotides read TGCAGCGTCGTCGCCCGGGAAGCTGAAGCTTTCTTT.

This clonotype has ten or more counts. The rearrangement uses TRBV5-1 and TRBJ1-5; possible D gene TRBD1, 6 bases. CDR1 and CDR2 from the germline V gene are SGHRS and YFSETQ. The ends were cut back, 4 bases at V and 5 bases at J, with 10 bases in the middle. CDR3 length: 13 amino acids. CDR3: CASSRDIDQPQHF. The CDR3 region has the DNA TGCGCCAGCAGCCGGGACATTGATCAGCCCCAGCATTTT.

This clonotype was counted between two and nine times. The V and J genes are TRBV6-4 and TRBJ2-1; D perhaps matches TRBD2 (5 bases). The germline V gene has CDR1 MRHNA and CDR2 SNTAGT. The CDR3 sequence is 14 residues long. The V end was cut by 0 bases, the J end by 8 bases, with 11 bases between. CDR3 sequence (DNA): TGTGCCAGCAGTGACTCGAGGCTAGCTGATGAGCAGTTCTTC. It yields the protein CASSDSRLADEQFF.

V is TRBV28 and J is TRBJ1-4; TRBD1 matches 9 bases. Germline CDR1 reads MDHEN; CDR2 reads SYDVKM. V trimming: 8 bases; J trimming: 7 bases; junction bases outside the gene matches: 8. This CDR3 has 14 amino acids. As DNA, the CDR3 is TGTGCCAGCCAGATCGGGACAGGGCGTGAAAAACTGTTTTTT. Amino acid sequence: CASQIGTGREKLFF.

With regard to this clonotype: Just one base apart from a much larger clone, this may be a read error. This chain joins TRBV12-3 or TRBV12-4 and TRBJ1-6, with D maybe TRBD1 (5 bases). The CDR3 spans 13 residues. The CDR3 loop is CASSQDSNSLLHF. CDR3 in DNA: TGTGCCAGCAGTCAAGACAGTAATTCACTCCTCCACTTT.

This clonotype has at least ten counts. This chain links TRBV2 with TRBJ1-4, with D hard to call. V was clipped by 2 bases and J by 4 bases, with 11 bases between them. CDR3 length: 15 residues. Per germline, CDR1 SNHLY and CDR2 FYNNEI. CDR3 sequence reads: CASSESWGNNEKLFF. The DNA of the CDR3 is TGTGCCAGCAGTGAATCATGGGGAAATAATGAAAAACTGTTTTTT. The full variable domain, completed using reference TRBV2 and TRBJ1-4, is EPEVTQTPSHQVTQMGQEVILRCVPISNHLYFYWYRQILGQKVEFLVSFYNNEISEKSEIFDDQFSVERPDGSNFTLKIRSTKLEDSAMYFCASSESWGNNEKLFFGSGTQLSVL.

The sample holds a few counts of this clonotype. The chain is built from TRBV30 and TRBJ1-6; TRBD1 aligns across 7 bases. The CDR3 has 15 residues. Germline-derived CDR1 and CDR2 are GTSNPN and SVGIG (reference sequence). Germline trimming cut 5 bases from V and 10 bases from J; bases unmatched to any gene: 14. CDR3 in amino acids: CAWGRGTAGRSPLHF. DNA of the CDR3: TGTGCCTGGGGCCGCGGGACAGCCGGAAGATCACCCCTCCACTTT.

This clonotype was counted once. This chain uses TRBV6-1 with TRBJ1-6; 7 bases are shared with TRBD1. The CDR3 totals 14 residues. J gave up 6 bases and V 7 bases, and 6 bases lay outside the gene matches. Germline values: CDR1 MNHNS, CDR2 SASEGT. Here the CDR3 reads CASKGGTVNSPLHF. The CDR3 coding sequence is TGTGCCAGCAAGGGGGGGACAGTTAATTCACCCCTCCACTTT.

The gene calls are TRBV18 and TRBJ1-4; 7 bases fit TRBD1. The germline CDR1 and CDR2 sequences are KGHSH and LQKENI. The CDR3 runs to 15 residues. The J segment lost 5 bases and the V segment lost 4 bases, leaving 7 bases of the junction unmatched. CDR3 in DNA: TGTGCCAGCTCACAGGGACAGACGTTGAATGAAAAACTGTTTTTT. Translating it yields CASSQGQTLNEKLFF.

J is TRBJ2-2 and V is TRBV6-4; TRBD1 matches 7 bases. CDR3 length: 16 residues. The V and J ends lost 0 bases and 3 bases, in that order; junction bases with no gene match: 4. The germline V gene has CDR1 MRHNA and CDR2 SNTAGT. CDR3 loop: CASSDSRQGDTGELFF. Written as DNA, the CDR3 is TGTGCCAGCAGTGACTCTAGACAGGGAGACACCGGGGAGCTGTTTTTT.